This T cell receptor (beta chain) appears in the sequencing data of a study of blood T cells in healthy people across ages. A second PCR, run for about 7 to 11 cycles, used a sample-barcoded 5' primer plus a J-beta primer mix. From the 5' RACE reads, TCRdb called clonotypes with MiXCR, one entry per CDR3 protein. The data show more than 750,000 distinct CDR3 sequences, 25% to 30% seen once. This clonotype was detected ten times or more. The CDR3 spans 14 residues. V lost 3 bases to trimming and J lost 2 bases, with 11 bases between them. Germline loops: CDR1 MNHEY, CDR2 SMNVEV (reference sequence). The sample also formed part of further work on T cells of mothers and their children.

The TCR comes from a middle-aged woman in good health. Sequences were obtained from blood. The chain has TRBV27 and TRBJ2-7; D ambiguous. Here the CDR3 DNA reads TGTGCCAGCAGTTTGAAGGGTTTAACCTACGAGCAGTACTTC. Its translation: CASSLKGLTYEQYF.